A single T cell receptor beta chain is shown here with its context. The CDR3 end falls 3 residues outside the read, so it is completed with the germline J gene. Sequencing used immunoSEQ multiplex PCR; TCRdb keeps in-frame clones, though not all of them. The listing contains 27,000 or so clones. The data belong to a study of T cells in women clearing cervical HPV infection. Germline V lookup: CDR1 MNHEY, CDR2 SVGEGT. The CDR3 is made up of 14 amino acids. The ends were cut back, 3 bases at V and 8 bases at J, with 11 bases in the middle. V gene TRBV6-2 or TRBV6-3 combines with J gene TRBJ1-6; D is ambiguous. The sequence was obtained from a woman aged 18 to 69 with a cervical HPV16 infection that either progressed to CIN3+ or cleared (not recorded which). Sequenced sample: blood buffy coat. The sequenced part of the CDR3 DNA is TGTGCCAGCAGTTATCTTCGACTCGATTCACCC. Its protein product is CASSYLRLDSP. The entire CDR3 protein is CASSYLRLDSPLHF.